These T cell receptor beta chains were read from a single sample in a study of CD8+CD57+ T cells in acquired aplastic anemia. TCRdb passed the reads through MiXCR, listing each CDR3 protein once. This table holds some 210,000 distinct CDR3 sequences, around 60% found once. Source material: sorted CD4+, CD8+, or CD8+CD57+ T cells (not recorded which) from PBMCs. Source of these receptors: a human donor in good health. Both conserved end residues are part of each CDR3. A D gene is named only where the DNA matches it firmly. Size is stated for part of the rows, as once, few or many counts, or as a class when the clone is expanded.

>TRBV20-1|-|-|TRBJ2-7
CSAMASSYEQYF
TGCAGTGCTATGGCCAGTAGCTACGAGCAGTACTTC
>TRBV9|-|-|TRBJ2-7
CASSVGGSSSYEQYF
TGTGCCAGCAGCGTAGGCGGGTCGAGCTCCTACGAGCAGTACTTC
>TRBV20-1|-|-|TRBJ2-5
CSARGPAQETQYF
TGCAGTGCTAGAGGTCCCGCCCAAGAGACCCAGTACTTC
>TRBV7-6|-|many|TRBJ2-7
CASSLEGGGGSYEQYF
TGTGCCAGCAGCTTAGAAGGGGGAGGGGGATCCTACGAGCAGTACTTC
>TRBV4-1|-|many|TRBJ2-6
CASTQGGGSGANVLTF
TGCGCCAGCACTCAGGGGGGCGGCTCTGGGGCCAACGTCCTGACTTTC
>TRBV7-7|-|-|TRBJ2-3
CASSLVGTHSPSTDTQYF
TGTGCCAGCAGCTTAGTCGGGACCCACTCCCCTAGCACAGATACGCAGTATTTT
>TRBV29-1|TRBD1|-|TRBJ2-1
CSARGTGSYNEQFF
TGCAGTGCTAGGGGGACAGGGTCCTACAATGAGCAGTTCTTC
>TRBV9|TRBD1|-|TRBJ1-2
CASSQFDRGDYGYTF
TGTGCCAGCAGCCAATTCGACAGGGGGGACTATGGCTACACCTTC
>TRBV5-5|-|many|TRBJ1-3
CASSLPGDQTGNTIYF
TGTGCCAGCAGTTTGCCGGGGGACCAAACCGGAAACACCATATATTTT
>TRBV15|-|few|TRBJ1-1
CATSRDQGTEAFF
TGTGCCACCAGCAGAGATCAGGGTACTGAAGCTTTCTTT
>TRBV7-8|-|-|TRBJ2-7
CASTDMGGVSYEQYF
TGTGCCAGCACCGATATGGGAGGCGTCTCCTACGAGCAGTACTTC
>TRBV2|-|-|TRBJ1-6
CASLFLSSGSSYNSPLHF
TGTGCCAGCCTATTTCTATCTAGCGGGAGCTCCTATAATTCACCCCTCCACTTT
>TRBV5-1|TRBD2|-|TRBJ2-1
CASSFETSGTHEQFF
TGCGCCAGCAGCTTCGAGACTAGCGGGACCCATGAGCAGTTCTTC
>TRBV20-1|-|-|TRBJ1-1
CSARFRNEAFF
TGCAGTGCTAGGTTCAGAAATGAAGCTTTCTTT
>TRBV6-1|-|many|TRBJ2-7
CASNAYEQYF
TGTGCCAGTAATGCCTACGAGCAGTACTTC
>TRBV25-1|TRBD1|once|TRBJ2-3
CASSEAFVTGVTDTQYF
TGTGCCAGCAGTGAAGCCTTTGTGACAGGGGTCACAGATACGCAGTATTTT
>TRBV5-1|-|-|TRBJ1-2
CASSLALAGYTF
TGCGCCAGCAGCTTGGCCTTAGCGGGCTACACCTTC
>TRBV14|-|many|TRBJ2-7
CASSPGHPYEQYF
TGTGCCAGCAGCCCGGGACACCCCTACGAGCAGTACTTC
>TRBV4-1|-|few|TRBJ1-2
CASSQVAGAAYGYTF
TGCGCCAGCAGCCAAGTCGCAGGGGCGGCATATGGCTACACCTTC
>TRBV9|-|-|TRBJ1-5
CASSDDGGSNQPQHF
TGTGCCAGCAGTGACGACGGGGGAAGCAATCAGCCCCAGCATTTT
>TRBV4-3|-|many|TRBJ2-3
CASSQGTGGKITDTQYF
TGCGCCAGCAGCCAAGGTACCGGGGGTAAGATCACAGATACGCAGTATTTT
>TRBV6-5|TRBD1|-|TRBJ2-7
CASSYGQGSSYEQYF
TGTGCCAGCAGTTACGGACAGGGGAGCTCCTACGAGCAGTACTTC
>TRBV2|TRBD2|-|TRBJ2-7
CASSESGREGSEQYF
TGTGCCAGCAGTGAATCCGGGAGGGAAGGCAGCGAGCAGTACTTC
>TRBV19|-|once|TRBJ2-7
CASSDARLGYEQYF
TGTGCCAGTAGTGATGCTAGGCTGGGCTACGAGCAGTACTTC
>TRBV20-1|TRBD2|-|TRBJ2-7
CSATPGLAGNYEQYF
TGCAGTGCTACTCCAGGGCTAGCGGGGAACTACGAGCAGTACTTC